This T cell receptor beta chain was observed in a study of vaccination and CD4 T cells after COVID-19 (dated by TCRdb to 2021 to 2024). Regarding the research as a whole: Convalescent patients had a positive SARS-CoV-2 result on nasal swab PCR, and of these patients, nine had mild disease and one had severe disease. Post-vaccine blood samples were collected a median of about 11 weeks after the second vaccine dose, ranging from about 13 to 241 days. Post-COVID blood samples were collected from convalescent patients a median of around 100 days after diagnosis, with a range of about 30 to 161 days. The convalescent cohort included six males and four females, with two Hispanic individuals, seven Caucasians, two Asians and one multiracial person. In control cultures, a CEFX viral epitope pool was used as positive control, an HIV-1 Nef peptide pool was used as negative control, or no peptide was added. Culture stimuli were overlapping spike peptide pools from SARS-CoV-2 and from the common cold coronaviruses HCoV-NL63, HCoV-OC43 and HCoV-229E. Each participant got two doses of either the Pfizer-BioNTech BNT162b2 vaccine (n=8) or the Moderna mRNA-1273 vaccine (n=2). Three convalescent patients gave samples both early after vaccination (day 14) and late after vaccination (days 161 to 241). The spike-specific CD4+ TCR repertoire was compared before and after mRNA vaccination in over nine COVID-19 convalescent patients and a handful of infection-naive healthy vaccine recipients.

Here is what the overall study found, with its caveats: Of the vaccine-specific clones in convalescent patients, 304 of 307, or nearly all, reacted only to SARS-CoV-2 spike and did not cross-react with common cold coronaviruses. The study included relatively few convalescent patients and did not analyze early timepoints after natural infection. The median number of SARS-CoV-2-reactive clonotypes rose from around 21 after infection to roughly 38 after vaccination, but the change was not significant. In convalescent patients, a median around 90% of post-vaccine SARS-CoV-2-reactive clones were detected only after vaccination, and vaccine-specific priming was suggested by this finding.

In light of the paper, this sample's time point label describes: late sampling 161 to 241 days after vaccination in three convalescent patients. The treatment or condition tag for this specimen amounts to: roughly 10-day PBMC culture with coronavirus spike peptide pools or control peptides (ViraFEST assay). The ViraFEST assay, used in the study, expanded antigen-specific T cells with peptide pools and then identified the expanded clonotypes through TCR sequencing. The positive SARS-CoV-2 PCR tests of the convalescent patients were dated from March to December 2020, before the Alpha, Beta and Delta variants emerged in the United States. PBMCs were cultured at approximately 2.1 million per well in IMDM supplemented with roughly 5% human AB serum and 9.5 to 10 IU/ml IL-2, with approximately 9.5 ug/ml peptide pools added. Half of the culture medium was replaced with fresh IL-2-containing medium on days 3 and 7. CD4+ T cells were isolated after around 11 days of culture through negative selection using the EasySep CD4+ T cell isolation kit. Ficoll-Paque Plus gradient centrifugation was used to isolate PBMCs from whole blood, and the isolated PBMCs were then either used fresh or cryopreserved at -140C. Each culture condition was generally run in triplicate wells.

Library generation was performed with PCR. At the Johns Hopkins FTIC core, DNA from the cultured CD4+ T cells underwent TCR sequencing with the Oncomine TCR Beta short-read assay. The QIAamp micro DNA kit was used to extract genomic DNA from the cultured CD4+ T cells. Oncomine TCR Beta libraries from cultured CD4+ T cells were pooled using unique dual indexes and sequenced on an Illumina iSeq 100. The published analysis was carried out like this. Non-productive sequences were removed, and CDR3s not starting with C, not ending with F or W, or shorter than 7 amino acids were discarded. The MANAFEST web application identified antigen-specific clonotypes by comparing peptide-stimulated wells against reference wells and other culture wells. Positive clones required FDR below 0.05, an odds ratio above 5, and productive frequency above 0.1% in at least two of three replicate wells. A clonotype counted as cross-reactive if it showed significant expansion both in the SARS-CoV-2 spike wells and in at least one common cold coronavirus spike condition. Similarity between CDR3 sequences was evaluated in R version 3.6.1 using Levenshtein distances (stringdist) and unrooted phylogenetic trees (ape). TCRdb took the public reads, trimmed them with fastp at Q25, ran MiXCR for clone calling and kept in-frame beta chains. Each entry is one CDR3 protein sequence, shown with its most common DNA and genes. These V and J calls rely on TCRdb rather than the paper's analysis. This sample has fewer than 25,000 distinct CDR3 sequences in its table, and 35% to 55% of those were observed once. Roughly 4.1% of the sample lies in the top ten.

CDR1 is given as DFQATT and CDR2 as SNEGSKA, both from the germline V gene (reference sequence). Cut back by 2 bases and 4 bases, the V and J ends lie 9 bases apart. Reading from cysteine to phenylalanine, the CDR3 counts 12 amino acids. Only CDR3 DNA is held: 36 bases, read in frame from base 1. With regard to this clonotype: Its antigen target is currently unknown. The record has no base qualities; no much larger clone is one base away.

This clonotype was sampled from a human donor who had recovered from COVID-19. The specimen was CD4+ T cells from blood, cultured in vitro, collected about 7 months after SARS-CoV-2 vaccination. The chain joins TRBV20-1 to TRBJ2-7; the D gene cannot be resolved reliably. CDR3 region: CSARMQVYEQYF. In nucleotide form, the sequence is TGCAGTGCTAGAATGCAGGTGTACGAGCAGTACTTC.